These 19 T cell receptor beta chains came from one sample sequenced in a study of blood T cell repertoires in COVID-19. Profiling relied on immunoSEQ multiplex PCR, and the TCRdb table lists in-frame clones only, not all of them. The repertoire has under 250,000 clones, roughly four fifths of them found once; the top ten carry around 7.3%. Sequenced: peripheral blood. The receptors here all came from a woman aged 50 to 60 with active or convalescent COVID-19.

This clone was seen only once. The chain links TRBV7-3 to TRBJ1-1; 10 nucleotides line up with TRBD1. The J segment lost 4 bases and the V segment lost 3 bases, leaving 2 bases of the junction unmatched. The CDR3 consists of 14 residues. Per germline, CDR1 SGHTA and CDR2 FQGTGA. The CDR3 nucleotides read TGTGCCAGCAGCTTCGACAGGGGGCTCACTGAAGCTTTCTTT. It yields the protein CASSFDRGLTEAFF.

This rearrangement joins TRBV7-7 to TRBJ2-5; TRBD2 matches at 9 bases. This CDR3 spans 15 amino acids. V was pared by 5 bases and J by 4 bases, with 8 bases of the junction left unmatched. The germline CDR1 and CDR2 sequences are SSHAT and FNYEAQ (reference sequence). CDR3 DNA: TGTGCCAGCAGCCAGGGGGTACTAGCGGGAGAGACCCAGTACTTC. It is translated as CASSQGVLAGETQYF. The whole variable domain, remainder taken from reference TRBV7-7 and TRBJ2-5, is GAGVSQSPRYKVTKRGQDVTLRCDPISSHATLYWYQQALGQGPEFLTYFNYEAQPDKSGLPSDRFSAERPEGSISTLTIQRTEQRDSAMYRCASSQGVLAGETQYFGPGTRLLVL.

The V gene is TRBV6-5, the J gene TRBJ2-2; 9 bases match TRBD1. V was pared by 6 bases and J by 1 base, with 3 bases of the junction left unmatched. CDR3 length: 15 amino acids. Germline V gene sequence: CDR1 MNHEY, CDR2 SVGAGI. CDR3 sequence reads: CASRATGGNTGELFF. CDR3 nucleotides: TGTGCCAGCAGAGCGACAGGGGGGAACACCGGGGAGCTGTTTTTT.

This clone showed up just a few times. The chain has TRBV6-2 or TRBV6-3 and TRBJ2-7; perhaps TRBD2 as D (5 bases). The CDR3 consists of 16 residues. Deletions cut 4 bases from V and 0 bases from J, with 16 bases between. In germline, CDR1 is MNHEY, CDR2 SVGEGT. The CDR3 DNA sequence: TGTGCCAGCAGTTCCCGCGGACTCGATAGCTCCTACGAGCAGTACTTC. The encoded protein is CASSSRGLDSSYEQYF.

This chain connects TRBV18 to TRBJ1-1; D might be TRBD1 (5 bases). Per the germline V gene, CDR1 is KGHSH and CDR2 is LQKENI. The CDR3 runs 13 residues. V lost 3 bases and J lost 7, with 12 bases in between. The CDR3 loop is CASSPGGYGEAFF. The CDR3 bases are TGTGCCAGCTCACCCGGGGGATACGGTGAAGCTTTCTTT. Supplemented by reference TRBV18 and TRBJ1-1, the full variable domain reads NAGVMQNPRHLVRRRGQEARLRCSPMKGHSHVYWYRQLPEEGLKFMVYLQKENIIDESGMPKERFSAEFPKEGPSILRIQQVVRGDSAAYFCASSPGGYGEAFFGQGTRLTVV.

This chain links TRBV19 with TRBJ1-5; 8 nucleotides align to TRBD1. Trimming removed 9 bases from V and 5 bases from J; junction bases left unmatched: 6. Per germline, CDR1 LNHDA and CDR2 SQIVND (reference sequence). This CDR3 has 13 residues. Written as DNA, the CDR3 is TGTGCCAGATATGACAGGGGCGATCAGCCCCAGCATTTT. Protein product: CARYDRGDQPQHF.

This clone occurred a few times. The chain's CDR3 is CAWGKRAGVGGEQFF. Here the CDR3 DNA reads TGTGCCTGGGGCAAGAGAGCGGGAGTCGGAGGAGAGCAGTTCTTC. The rearrangement uses TRBV30 and TRBJ2-1, with TRBD2 matching 8 bases. The CDR3 has 15 residues. Looked up from germline, CDR1 is GTSNPN and CDR2 is SVGIG (reference sequence). The V and J ends lost 5 bases and 10 bases, in that order; junction bases with no gene match: 16.

V gene TRBV6-5 combines with J gene TRBJ2-7, with D possibly being TRBD2 (6 bases). Germline V gene lookup returns CDR1 MNHEY and CDR2 SVGAGI. CDR3 length equals 14 residues. V lost 10 bases to trimming and J lost 0 bases, with 16 bases between them. The CDR3 reads CATRRGKSSYEQYV. CDR3 DNA: TGTGCCACTCGCCGGGGGAAAAGCTCCTACGAGCAGTACGTC.

The V and J genes are TRBV3-1 (or the pseudogene TRBV3-2) and TRBJ2-7; TRBD1 agrees at 8 bases. The CDR3 is 12 residues long. V lost 10 bases, J lost 6 bases, and 8 bases stayed unmatched. In germline, CDR1 is LGHDT, CDR2 YNNKEL (reference sequence). DNA for the CDR3: TGTGCCACCCGACAGGGGAAGGGCGAGCAGTACGTC. Translated, it gives CATRQGKGEQYV.

The chain uses TRBV5-5 and TRBJ2-1; the match to TRBD2 covers 9 bases. This CDR3 contains 16 residues. The germline V gene encodes CDR1 SGHKS and CDR2 YYEKEE (reference sequence). Trimming took 7 bases from V and 8 from J; bases not matched to a gene: 16. DNA of the CDR3: TGTGCCAGCTCTGGGGGGTCCCCAGCGGGAGGCCATGAGCAGTTCTTC. Residues: CASSGGSPAGGHEQFF.

The chain is built from TRBV29-1 and TRBJ2-7; maybe TRBD2 (5 bases). Germline loops: CDR1 SQVTM, CDR2 ANQGSEA. The CDR3 runs 12 residues. The ends were cut back, 4 bases at V and 3 bases at J, with 10 bases in the middle. CDR3 nucleotide sequence: TGCAGCGTTGGGGAGCTTTTCTACGAGCAGTACTTC. As protein: CSVGELFYEQYF.

The chain uses TRBV18 and TRBJ2-1; D possibly corresponds to TRBD2 (6 bases). V lost 1 base and J lost 0, with 7 bases in between. The V gene's germline CDR1 is KGHSH and CDR2 LQKENI. CDR3 length: 15 amino acids. CDR3 sequence reads: CASSPLGSSYNEQFF. The CDR3 DNA is TGTGCCAGCTCACCACTCGGGAGCTCCTACAATGAGCAGTTCTTC.

J is TRBJ1-3 and V is TRBV28, with D unresolved. The CDR3 contains 15 residues. V shed 2 bases and J shed 0 bases, with 8 bases lying between them. Looked up from germline, CDR1 is MDHEN and CDR2 is SYDVKM. The DNA for the CDR3 is TGTGCCAGCAGTTTAGTTGGGAGCTCTGGAAACACCATATATTTT. It is translated as CASSLVGSSGNTIYF.

The chain carries TRBV5-1 and TRBJ2-5; tentative D call: TRBD1 (6 bases). This CDR3 has 15 amino acids. Trimming pared 4 bases from V and 1 base from J, leaving 14 bases between. Germline V CDR1 and CDR2: SGHRS, YFSETQ. For the CDR3, the DNA is TGCGCCAGCAGCCCGGCCGGGACATCCCAAGAGACCCAGTACTTC. Residues: CASSPAGTSQETQYF.

V and J are TRBV24-1 and TRBJ2-1; 14 bases are a match to TRBD2. The CDR3 is 14 amino acids. CDR1 KGHDR and CDR2 SFDVKD come from the germline V gene. V lost 7 bases, J lost 9 bases, and 4 bases stayed unmatched. CDR3 amino acids: CATRPGLAGAEQFF. The CDR3 DNA follows: TGTGCCACCAGGCCGGGACTAGCGGGAGCTGAGCAGTTCTTC.

The chain carries TRBV5-3 and TRBJ1-5; 10 bases agree with TRBD1. TRBV5-3 is an ORF for which the function is uncertain. J lost 1 base, V lost 4 bases, and 5 bases had no gene match. This CDR3 is 16 amino acids long. The CDR3 bases are TGTGCCAGAAGCCCTAGACAGGGGGCAAGCAATCAGCCCCAGCATTTT. It yields the protein CARSPRQGASNQPQHF.

This clone was seen only once. One end of the junction does not line up with germline, which may come from a read error. Other nucleotide sequences in the sample specify the same CDR3. J is TRBJ1-1 and V is TRBV5-4; D perhaps matches TRBD1 (6 bases). CDR1 is SGHNT, CDR2 YYREEE, per germline (reference sequence). This CDR3 has 17 residues. The CDR3 region has the DNA TGTGCTAGCAGCTTGGGCCGGGACAAGAAATGGAGGACTGAAGCTTTCTTT. Translation: CASSLGRDKKWRTEAFF.

V and J are TRBV6-5 and TRBJ2-7; 7 bases agree with TRBD1. The CDR3 spans 14 residues. V shed 0 bases and J 3 bases; nucleotides not matched to a gene: 2. Germline lookup yields CDR1 MNHEY and CDR2 SVGAGI. CDR3 amino acids: CASSYSGTDYEQYV. CDR3 sequence (DNA): TGTGCCAGCAGTTACTCCGGGACAGACTACGAGCAGTACGTC.

The V call is TRBV28, the J call TRBJ1-5; 7 positions agree with TRBD1. The CDR3 runs 13 residues. Germline V CDR1 and CDR2: MDHEN, SYDVKM. V gave up 8 bases and J gave up 3 bases; unmatched junction bases: 4. The CDR3 nucleotides read TGTGCCAGCCGGGGACAGCACAATCAGCCCCAGCATTTT. Translating it yields CASRGQHNQPQHF.